One sample yielded the 11 T cell receptor beta chains listed below, sequenced in a study of identical twins. One entry per CDR3 protein results from TCRdb running MiXCR on the 5' RACE reads. The top ten clones hold 12% of a sample with approximately 410,000 distinct CDR3 sequences, about 18% of them seen once. Sequencing was carried out using naive T cells sorted from blood. Receptor source: a man in his fifties in good health.

This clonotype has at least ten counts. The rearrangement uses TRBV12-3 or TRBV12-4 and TRBJ1-5; TRBD1 matches 8 bases. The junction had 12 bases not matched to a gene; V was cut back by 2 bases and J by 6 bases. The length of the CDR3 is 17 residues. The CDR3 DNA reads as TGTGCCAGCAGTTTATGTTTGGGACAGGTCGTTTGTCAGCCCCAGCATTTT. Translating gives CASSLCLGQVVCQPQHF.

This clonotype occurred many times. The chain joins TRBV14 to TRBJ1-6, with 8 nucleotides matching TRBD1. With V trimmed by 0 bases and J by 9 bases, 1 base remained unmatched. The CDR3 runs to 14 residues. Germline CDR1 is SGHDN and CDR2 is FVKESK. CDR3 DNA sequence: TGTGCCAGCAGCCAAGACAGGGGGCTTTCACCCCTCCACTTT. Translating gives CASSQDRGLSPLHF.

The chain carries TRBV7-2 and TRBJ2-5; no reliable D call. With 0 bases removed from V and 2 bases from J, the gap between germline ends came to 10 bases. CDR1 is SGHTA and CDR2 is FQGNSA in the germline V gene. The CDR3 has 15 amino acids. CDR3 sequence (DNA): TGTGCCAGCAGCTTAGCGGCTGGGCAGCAAGAGACCCAGTACTTC. Its translation is CASSLAAGQQETQYF.

This clonotype was picked up a small number of times. J is TRBJ1-1 and V is TRBV20-1, with D perhaps TRBD1 (5 bases). The CDR3 consists of 11 residues. V gave up 5 bases and J gave up 4 bases, with 8 bases separating them. The germline V gene has CDR1 DFQATT and CDR2 SNEGSKA (reference sequence). For the CDR3, the DNA is TGCAGTGCTGGGGACGGCACTGAAGCTTTCTTT. Translating gives CSAGDGTEAFF.

The rearrangement links TRBV12-3 or TRBV12-4 to TRBJ1-4; D ambiguous. V shed 5 bases and J shed 3 bases, with 10 bases lying between them. CDR3 length: 14 amino acids. The CDR3 protein is CASSREKANEKLFF. The CDR3 DNA reads as TGTGCCAGCAGTCGGGAGAAGGCTAATGAAAAACTGTTTTTT.

V is TRBV20-1 and J is TRBJ2-5, with D perhaps matching TRBD1 or TRBD2 (7 bases each). Germline CDR1 DFQATT, CDR2 SNEGSKA (reference sequence). CDR3 size: 13 residues. V dropped 3 bases and J dropped 5 bases, with 13 bases sitting between them. The CDR3 sequence is CSASFRGGETQYF. The DNA for the CDR3 is TGCAGTGCTAGTTTCAGGGGGGGGGAGACCCAGTACTTC.

This clonotype was detected a few times. The chain is built from TRBV29-1 and TRBJ1-1; D is unclear. CDR1 is SQVTM and CDR2 is ANQGSEA in the germline V gene. Trimming took 2 bases from V and 0 from J, leaving 7 bases between them. The CDR3 is made up of 13 amino acids. CDR3 bases: TGCAGCGTTGAAAGGCGGATGAACACTGAAGCTTTCTTT. This codes for CSVERRMNTEAFF.

This clonotype appeared many times. The chain uses TRBV20-1 and TRBJ1-2; maybe TRBD1 (5 bases). The V end was cut by 0 bases, the J end by 2 bases, with 19 bases between. Germline lookup yields CDR1 DFQATT and CDR2 SNEGSKA (reference sequence). The CDR3 loop spans 17 amino acids. This CDR3 reads CSARDMVRQGPNYGYTF. Written as DNA, the CDR3 is TGCAGTGCTAGAGACATGGTACGGCAGGGACCCAACTATGGCTACACCTTC.

The J gene is TRBJ1-5, the V gene TRBV5-1; D is ambiguous. V lost 0 bases and J 0 bases, leaving 7 bases between the germline ends. The germline V gene has CDR1 SGHRS and CDR2 YFSETQ. This CDR3 spans 15 amino acids. The CDR3 region is CASSLDAYSNQPQHF. As DNA, the CDR3 is TGCGCCAGCAGCTTGGATGCCTATAGCAATCAGCCCCAGCATTTT.

This clonotype was observed a few times. This chain connects TRBV25-1 to TRBJ1-1; tentatively, D is TRBD1 (6 bases). The germline V gene has CDR1 MGHDK and CDR2 SYGVNS. Trimming cost V 2 bases and J 0 bases, with 10 bases left between them. There are 15 residues in the CDR3. The CDR3 nucleotides read TGTGCCAGCAGTGAAACCCGGACAGTGAACACTGAAGCTTTCTTT. Translating it yields CASSETRTVNTEAFF.

This chain uses TRBV10-3 with TRBJ2-7, with 9 nucleotides matching TRBD1. V lost 8 bases to trimming and J lost 1 base; unmatched junction nucleotides: 9. The CDR3 is made up of 15 amino acids. Looked up from germline, CDR1 is ENHRY and CDR2 is SYGVKD. CDR3 coding DNA: TGTGCCATCTCCGCCCCGACAGGGGGGTCCTACGAGCAGTACTTC. Translation: CAISAPTGGSYEQYF.